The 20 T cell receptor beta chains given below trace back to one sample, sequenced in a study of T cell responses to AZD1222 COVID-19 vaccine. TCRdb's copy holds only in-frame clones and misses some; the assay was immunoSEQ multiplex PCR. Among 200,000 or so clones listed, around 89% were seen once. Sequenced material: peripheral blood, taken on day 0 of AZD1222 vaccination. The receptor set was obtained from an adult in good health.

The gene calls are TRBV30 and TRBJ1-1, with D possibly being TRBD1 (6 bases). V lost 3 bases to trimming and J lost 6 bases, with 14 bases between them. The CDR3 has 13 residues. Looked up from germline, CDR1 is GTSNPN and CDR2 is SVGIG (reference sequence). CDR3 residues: CAWSHLEGAEAFF. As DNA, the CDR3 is TGTGCCTGGAGCCACCTCGAGGGGGCTGAAGCTTTCTTT.

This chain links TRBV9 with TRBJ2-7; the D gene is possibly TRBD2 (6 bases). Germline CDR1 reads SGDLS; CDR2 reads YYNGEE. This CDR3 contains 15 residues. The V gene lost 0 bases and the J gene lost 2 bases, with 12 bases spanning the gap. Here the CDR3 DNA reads TGTGCCAGCAGCGTAGTCCCGGGAGACCCCTACGAGCAGTACTTC. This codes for CASSVVPGDPYEQYF.

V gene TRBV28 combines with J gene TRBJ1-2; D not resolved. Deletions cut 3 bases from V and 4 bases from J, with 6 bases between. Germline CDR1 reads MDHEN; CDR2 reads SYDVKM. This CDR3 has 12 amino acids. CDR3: CASSFSLYGYTF. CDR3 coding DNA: TGTGCCAGCAGTTTTTCGCTCTATGGCTACACCTTC.

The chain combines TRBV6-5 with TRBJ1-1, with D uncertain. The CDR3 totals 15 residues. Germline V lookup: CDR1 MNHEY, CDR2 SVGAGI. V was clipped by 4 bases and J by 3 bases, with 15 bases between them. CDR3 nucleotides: TGTGCCAGCAGTTCTATGGGTAGCGGGGACACTGAAGCTTTCTTT. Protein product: CASSSMGSGDTEAFF.

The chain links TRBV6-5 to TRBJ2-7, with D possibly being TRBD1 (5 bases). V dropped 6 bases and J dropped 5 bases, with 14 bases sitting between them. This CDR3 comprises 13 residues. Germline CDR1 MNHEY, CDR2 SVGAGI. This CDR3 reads CASSSTGFHEQYF. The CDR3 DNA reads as TGTGCCAGCAGCAGCACAGGTTTTCACGAGCAGTACTTC.

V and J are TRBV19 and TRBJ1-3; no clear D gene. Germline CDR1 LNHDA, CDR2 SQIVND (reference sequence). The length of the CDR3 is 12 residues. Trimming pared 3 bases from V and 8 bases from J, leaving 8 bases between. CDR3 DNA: TGTGCCAGTAGTATCGGGGATGACACCATATATTTT. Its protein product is CASSIGDDTIYF.

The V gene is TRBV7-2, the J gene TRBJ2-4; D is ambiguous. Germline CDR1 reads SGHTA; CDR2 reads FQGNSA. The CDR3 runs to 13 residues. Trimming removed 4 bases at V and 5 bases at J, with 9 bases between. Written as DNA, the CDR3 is TGTGCCAGCAGCTCTACACGCGAAAACATTCAGTACTTC. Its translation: CASSSTRENIQYF.

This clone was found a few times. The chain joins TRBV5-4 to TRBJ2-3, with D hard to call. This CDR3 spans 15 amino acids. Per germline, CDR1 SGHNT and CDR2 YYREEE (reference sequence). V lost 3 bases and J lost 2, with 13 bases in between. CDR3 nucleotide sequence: TGTGCCAGCAGCTCGACCGGGCTGAACACAGATACGCAGTATTTT. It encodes CASSSTGLNTDTQYF. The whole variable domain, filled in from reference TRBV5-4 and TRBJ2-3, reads ETGVTQSPTHLIKTRGQQVTLRCSSQSGHNTVSWYQQALGQGPQFIFQYYREEENGRGNFPPRFSGLQFPNYSSELNVNALELDDSALYLCASSSTGLNTDTQYFGPGTRLTVL.

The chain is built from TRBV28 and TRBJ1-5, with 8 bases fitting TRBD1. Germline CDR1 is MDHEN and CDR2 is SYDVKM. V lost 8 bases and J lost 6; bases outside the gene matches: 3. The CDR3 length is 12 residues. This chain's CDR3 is CASRQGSQPQHF. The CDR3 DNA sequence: TGTGCCAGCCGACAGGGGAGTCAGCCCCAGCATTTT.

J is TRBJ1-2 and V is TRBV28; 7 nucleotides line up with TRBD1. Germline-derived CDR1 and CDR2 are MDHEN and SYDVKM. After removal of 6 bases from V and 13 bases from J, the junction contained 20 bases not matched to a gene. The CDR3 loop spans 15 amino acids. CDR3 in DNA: TGTGCCAGCAGGAGCCAATGGGACAGAGCTTTTTTTCTCACCTTC. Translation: CASRSQWDRAFFLTF.

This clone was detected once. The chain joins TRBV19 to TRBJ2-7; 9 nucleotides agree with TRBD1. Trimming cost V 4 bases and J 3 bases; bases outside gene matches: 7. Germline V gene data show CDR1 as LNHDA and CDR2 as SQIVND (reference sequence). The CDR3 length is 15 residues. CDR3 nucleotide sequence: TGTGCCAGTAGTACCCGGGACAGGGCTAACTACGAGCAGTACTTC. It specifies CASSTRDRANYEQYF.

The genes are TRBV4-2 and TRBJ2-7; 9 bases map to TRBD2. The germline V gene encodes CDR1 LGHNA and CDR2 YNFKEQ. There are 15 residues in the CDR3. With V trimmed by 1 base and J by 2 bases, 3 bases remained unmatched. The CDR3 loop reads CASSQGSSGAYEQYF. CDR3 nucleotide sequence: TGTGCCAGCAGCCAAGGGTCTAGCGGGGCCTACGAGCAGTACTTC.

This CDR3 is CASSTLRQGTSPLHF. The CDR3 DNA is TGTGCCAGCAGTACTCTTAGACAGGGGACTTCACCCCTCCACTTT. V usage is TRBV2 and J usage is TRBJ1-6; 8 bases are a match to TRBD1. The CDR3 is made up of 15 amino acids. In germline, CDR1 is SNHLY, CDR2 FYNNEI. V was pared by 5 bases and J by 9 bases, with 9 bases of the junction left unmatched. Supplemented by reference TRBV2 and TRBJ1-6, the full variable domain reads EPEVTQTPSHQVTQMGQEVILRCVPISNHLYFYWYRQILGQKVEFLVSFYNNEISEKSEIFDDQFSVERPDGSNFTLKIRSTKLEDSAMYFCASSTLRQGTSPLHFGNGTRLTVT.

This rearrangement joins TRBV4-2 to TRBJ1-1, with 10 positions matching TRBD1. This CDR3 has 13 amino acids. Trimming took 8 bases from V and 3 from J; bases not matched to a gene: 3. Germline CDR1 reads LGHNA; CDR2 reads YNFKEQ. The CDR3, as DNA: TGTGCCAGCGCCGGGACAGGGGACACTGAAGCTTTCTTT. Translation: CASAGTGDTEAFF.

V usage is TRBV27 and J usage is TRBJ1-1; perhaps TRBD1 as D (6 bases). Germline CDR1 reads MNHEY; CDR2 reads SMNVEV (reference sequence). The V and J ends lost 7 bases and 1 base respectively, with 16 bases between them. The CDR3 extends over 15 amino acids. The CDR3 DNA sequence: TGTGCCAGCAACTCCTGGACAGCGCGGAACACTGAAGCTTTCTTT. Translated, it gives CASNSWTARNTEAFF.

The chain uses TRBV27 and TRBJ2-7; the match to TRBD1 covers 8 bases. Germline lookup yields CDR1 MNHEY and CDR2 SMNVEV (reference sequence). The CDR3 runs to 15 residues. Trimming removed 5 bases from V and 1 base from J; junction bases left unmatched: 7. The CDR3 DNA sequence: TGTGCCAGCAGTAGTGCGGGACAGGAGTCCTACGAGCAGTACTTC. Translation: CASSSAGQESYEQYF.

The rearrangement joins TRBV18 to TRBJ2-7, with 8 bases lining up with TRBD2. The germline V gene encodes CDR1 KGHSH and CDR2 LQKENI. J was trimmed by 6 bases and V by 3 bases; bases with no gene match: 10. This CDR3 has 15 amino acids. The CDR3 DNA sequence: TGTGCCAGCTCACCTCCGGGGAGCGGGAGTGGCGAGCAGTACTTC. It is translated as CASSPPGSGSGEQYF. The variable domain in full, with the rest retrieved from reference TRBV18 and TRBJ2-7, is NAGVMQNPRHLVRRRGQEARLRCSPMKGHSHVYWYRQLPEEGLKFMVYLQKENIIDESGMPKERFSAEFPKEGPSILRIQQVVRGDSAAYFCASSPPGSGSGEQYFGPGTRLTVT.

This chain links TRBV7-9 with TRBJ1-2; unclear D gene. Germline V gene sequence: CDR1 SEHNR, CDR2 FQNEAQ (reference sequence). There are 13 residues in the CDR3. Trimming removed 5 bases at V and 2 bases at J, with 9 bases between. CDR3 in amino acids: CASSTGGNYGYTF. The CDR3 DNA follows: TGTGCCAGCAGCACGGGCGGCAACTATGGCTACACCTTC.

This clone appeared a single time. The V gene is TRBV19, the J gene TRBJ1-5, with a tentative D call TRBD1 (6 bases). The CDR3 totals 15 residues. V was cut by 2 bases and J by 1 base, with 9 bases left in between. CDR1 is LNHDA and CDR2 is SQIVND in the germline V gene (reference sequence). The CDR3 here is CASSITGSSNQPQHF. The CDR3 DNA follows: TGTGCCAGTAGTATAACAGGGTCGAGCAATCAGCCCCAGCATTTT. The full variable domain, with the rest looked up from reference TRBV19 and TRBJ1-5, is DGGITQSPKYLFRKEGQNVTLSCEQNLNHDAMYWYRQDPGQGLRLIYYSQIVNDFQKGDIAEGYSVSREKKESFPLTVTSAQKNPTAFYLCASSITGSSNQPQHFGDGTRLSIL.

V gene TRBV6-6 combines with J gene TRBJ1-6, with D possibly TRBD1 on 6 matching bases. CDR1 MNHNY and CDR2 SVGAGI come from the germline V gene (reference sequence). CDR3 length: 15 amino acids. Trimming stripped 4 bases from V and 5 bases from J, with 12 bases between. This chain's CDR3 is CASSSGTPNNSPLHF. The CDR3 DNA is TGTGCCAGCAGTTCCGGGACACCCAATAATTCACCCCTCCACTTT.